This T cell receptor (beta chain) was obtained from a study of vaccination and CD4 T cells after COVID-19. Time point noted: late sampling 161 to 241 days after vaccination in a few convalescent patients. Treatment denoted: approximately 10-day PBMC culture with coronavirus spike peptide pools or control peptides (ViraFEST assay). CD4+ T cells that had been cultured provided DNA sequenced with the Oncomine TCR Beta short-read assay. Each CDR3 protein is one row after TCRdb ran MiXCR on the PCR reads. The sample contains tens of thousands of distinct CDR3 sequences, around a third of which appear only once. Note on this clonotype: Antigen: not known.

Germline trimming cut 6 bases from V and 4 bases from J; bases unmatched to any gene: 2. The CDR3 is 13 residues long. Germline CDR1 is MNHNS and CDR2 is SASEGT. This TCR came from a human donor who had recovered from COVID-19. V gene TRBV6-1 combines with J gene TRBJ2-3, with TRBD2 identical over 9 bases. Sequences were derived from CD4+ T cells from blood, cultured in vitro, sampled about 7 months after SARS-CoV-2 vaccination. DNA for the CDR3: TGTGCCAGCAGACTAGCGGGTTCAGATACGCAGTATTTT. Its protein is CASRLAGSDTQYF.